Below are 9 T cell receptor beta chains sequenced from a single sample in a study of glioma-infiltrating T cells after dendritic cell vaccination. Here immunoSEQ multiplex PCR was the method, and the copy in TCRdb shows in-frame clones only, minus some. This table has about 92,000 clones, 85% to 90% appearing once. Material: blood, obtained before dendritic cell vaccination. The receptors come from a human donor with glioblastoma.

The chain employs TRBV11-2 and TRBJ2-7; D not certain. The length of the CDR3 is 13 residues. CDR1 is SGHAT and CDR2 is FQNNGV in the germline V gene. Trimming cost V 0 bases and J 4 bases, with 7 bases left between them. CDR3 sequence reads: CASSLDLLYEQYF. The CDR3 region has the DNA TGTGCCAGCAGCTTAGATCTATTGTACGAGCAGTACTTC. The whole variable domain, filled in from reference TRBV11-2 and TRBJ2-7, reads EAGVAQSPRYKIIEKRQSVAFWCNPISGHATLYWYQQILGQGPKLLIQFQNNGVVDDSQLPKDRFSAERLKGVDSTLKIQPAKLEDSAVYLCASSLDLLYEQYFGPGTRLTVT.

The CDR3 DNA reads as TGTGCCAGCAGCAATGGACAGGGGTCCTACGAGCAGTACTTC. The encoded protein is CASSNGQGSYEQYF. V gene TRBV7-6 combines with J gene TRBJ2-7; 9 bases fit TRBD1. This CDR3 contains 14 residues. The V and J ends lost 5 bases and 1 base, in that order; junction bases with no gene match: 3. Germline loops: CDR1 SGHVS, CDR2 FNYEAQ.

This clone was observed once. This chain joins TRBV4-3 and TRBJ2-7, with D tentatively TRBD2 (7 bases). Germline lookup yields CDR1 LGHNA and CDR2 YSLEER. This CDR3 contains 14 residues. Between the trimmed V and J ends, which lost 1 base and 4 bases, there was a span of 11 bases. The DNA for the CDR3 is TGCGCCAGCAGCCAAGGGGAGGGGGTGTACGAGCAGTACTTC. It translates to CASSQGEGVYEQYF.

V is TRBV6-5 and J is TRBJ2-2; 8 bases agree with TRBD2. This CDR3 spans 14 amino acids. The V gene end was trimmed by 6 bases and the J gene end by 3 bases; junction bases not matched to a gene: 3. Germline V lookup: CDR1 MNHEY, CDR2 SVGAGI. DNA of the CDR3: TGTGCCAGCAGGGGACTAGTCGACACCGGGGAGCTGTTTTTT. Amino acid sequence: CASRGLVDTGELFF.

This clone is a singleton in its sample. The CDR3 reads CASSVYGEDEQYF. As DNA, the CDR3 is TGTGCCAGCAGCGTTTACGGGGAGGACGAGCAGTACTTC. The genes are TRBV9 and TRBJ2-7; D may be TRBD2 (6 bases). The CDR3 runs to 13 residues. CDR1 and CDR2 from the germline V gene are SGDLS and YYNGEE. With 2 bases removed from V and 5 bases from J, the gap between germline ends came to 11 bases.

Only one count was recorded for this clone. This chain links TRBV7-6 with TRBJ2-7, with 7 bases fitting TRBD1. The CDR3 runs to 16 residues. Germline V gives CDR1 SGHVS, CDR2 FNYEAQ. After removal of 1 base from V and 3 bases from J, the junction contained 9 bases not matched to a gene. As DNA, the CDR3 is TGTGCCAGCAGCTTAGGAAACAGGGGAGCTGTCTACGAGCAGTACTTC. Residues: CASSLGNRGAVYEQYF.

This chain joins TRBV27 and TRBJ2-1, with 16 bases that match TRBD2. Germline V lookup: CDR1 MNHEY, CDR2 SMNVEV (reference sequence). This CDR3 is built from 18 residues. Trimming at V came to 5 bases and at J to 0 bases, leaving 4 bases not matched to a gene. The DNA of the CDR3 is TGTGCCAGCAGTCTCGGGACTAGCGGGAGGGTCTCCTACAATGAGCAGTTCTTC. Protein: CASSLGTSGRVSYNEQFF.

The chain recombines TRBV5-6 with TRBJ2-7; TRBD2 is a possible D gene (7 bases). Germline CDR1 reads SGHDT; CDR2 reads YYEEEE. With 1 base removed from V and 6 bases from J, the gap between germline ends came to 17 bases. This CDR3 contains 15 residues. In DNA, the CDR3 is TGTGCCAGCAGCTTGAAAAACGGGGGGCTCCCCGAGCAGTACTTC. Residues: CASSLKNGGLPEQYF. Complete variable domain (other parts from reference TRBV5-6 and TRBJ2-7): DAGVTQSPTHLIKTRGQQVTLRCSPKSGHDTVSWYQQALGQGPQFIFQYYEEEERQRGNFPDRFSGHQFPNYSSELNVNALLLGDSALYLCASSLKNGGLPEQYFGPGTRLTVT.

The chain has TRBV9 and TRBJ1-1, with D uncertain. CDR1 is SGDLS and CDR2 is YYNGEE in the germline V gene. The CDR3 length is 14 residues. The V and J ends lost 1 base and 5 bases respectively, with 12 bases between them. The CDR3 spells CASSVSGDRTEAFF. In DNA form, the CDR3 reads TGTGCCAGCAGCGTAAGTGGAGATCGGACTGAAGCTTTCTTT.